These T cell receptor beta chains were read from a single sample in a study of T cells in Graves' hyperthyroidism and ophthalmopathy. One entry per CDR3 protein results from TCRdb running MiXCR on the multiplex PCR reads. This table has 600,000 to 650,000 distinct CDR3 sequences, about 20% appearing once. The sample was blood. The source is a man in his thirties or forties with Graves' ophthalmopathy. The CDR3 runs from the conserved cysteine through the conserved F or W.

v_gene	j_gene	CDR3aa
TRBV18	TRBJ2-7	CASSSPLGTYEQYF
TRBV28	TRBJ2-7	CASRKLTGWEQYF
TRBV2	TRBJ1-5	CASNGDGQPQHF
TRBV5-1	TRBJ2-2	CASSSNEGPDTGELFF
TRBV6-2/TRBV6-3	TRBJ2-1	CASKGGTSGNEQFF
TRBV7-2	TRBJ1-4	CASSRVTREEKLFF
TRBV5-1	TRBJ2-3	CASSLGAVSTDTQYF
TRBV11-2	TRBJ1-5	CASSLNTGDSNQPQHF
TRBV6-2/TRBV6-3	TRBJ2-5	CASSGEQPQETQYF
TRBV20-1	TRBJ2-7	CSAGQLRYEQYF
TRBV4-3	TRBJ1-3	CASSQEGTVGNTIYF
TRBV2	TRBJ1-2	CASSEVQGANYGYTF